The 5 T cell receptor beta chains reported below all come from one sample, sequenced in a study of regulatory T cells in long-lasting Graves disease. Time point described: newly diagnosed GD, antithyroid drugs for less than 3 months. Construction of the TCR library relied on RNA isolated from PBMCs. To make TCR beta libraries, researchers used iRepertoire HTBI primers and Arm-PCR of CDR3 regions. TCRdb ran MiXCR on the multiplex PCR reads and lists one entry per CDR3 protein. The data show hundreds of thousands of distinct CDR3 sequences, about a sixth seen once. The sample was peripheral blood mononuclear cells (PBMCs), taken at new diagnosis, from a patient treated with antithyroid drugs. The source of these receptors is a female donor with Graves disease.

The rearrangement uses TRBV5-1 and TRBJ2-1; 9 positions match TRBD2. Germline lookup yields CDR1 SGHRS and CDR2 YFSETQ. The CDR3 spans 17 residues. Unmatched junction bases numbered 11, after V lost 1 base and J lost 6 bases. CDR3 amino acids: CASSLSSSGMGGNEQFF. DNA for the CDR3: TGCGCCAGCAGCTTGTCGTCTAGCGGGATGGGGGGCAATGAGCAGTTCTTC.

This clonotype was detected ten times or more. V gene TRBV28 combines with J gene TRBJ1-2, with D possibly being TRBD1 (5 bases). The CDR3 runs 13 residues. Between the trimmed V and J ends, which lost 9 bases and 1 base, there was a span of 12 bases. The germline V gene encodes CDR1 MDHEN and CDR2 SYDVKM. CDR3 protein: CASVQAVNYGYTF. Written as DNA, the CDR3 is TGTGCCAGTGTACAGGCCGTTAACTATGGCTACACCTTC.

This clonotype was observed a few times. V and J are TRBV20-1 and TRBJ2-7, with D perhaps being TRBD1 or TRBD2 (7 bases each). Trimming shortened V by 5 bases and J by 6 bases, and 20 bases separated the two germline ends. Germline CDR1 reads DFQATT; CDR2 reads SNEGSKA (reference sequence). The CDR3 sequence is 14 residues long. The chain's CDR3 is CSALQGGLPVEQYF. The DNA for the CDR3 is TGCAGTGCTCTTCAGGGGGGGCTCCCCGTCGAGCAGTACTTC.

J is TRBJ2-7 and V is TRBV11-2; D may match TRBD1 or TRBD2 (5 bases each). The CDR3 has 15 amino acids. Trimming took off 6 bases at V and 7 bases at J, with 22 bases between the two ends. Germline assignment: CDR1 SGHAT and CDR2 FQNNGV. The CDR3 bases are TGTGCCAGCAGTCGTCCCGGGACCCAAGTGTTAGAGCAGTACTTC. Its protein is CASSRPGTQVLEQYF.

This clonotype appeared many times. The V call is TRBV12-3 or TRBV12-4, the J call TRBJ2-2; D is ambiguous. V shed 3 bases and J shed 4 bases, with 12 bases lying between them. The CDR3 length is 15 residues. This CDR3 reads CASSFSFSATGELFF. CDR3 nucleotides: TGTGCCAGCAGTTTCTCGTTCTCTGCCACCGGGGAGCTGTTTTTT.